These T cell receptor beta chains were read from a single sample in a study of blood T cell repertoires in COVID-19. The assay was immunoSEQ multiplex PCR, and TCRdb's table has in-frame clones only and misses some. Of 80,000 to 95,000 clones listed, roughly 79% are singletons. The sample was peripheral blood. The receptors shown here come from an elderly man with COVID-19, enrolled during active disease. Each CDR3 is given with its conserved first and last residue. Fields, in order: CDR3 DNA, CDR3 protein, D gene, clone size, J gene, CDR3 length, V gene. The D gene is left open where the match is weak. Expanded clones are given a class, and other clones once, few, many or no size at all.

cdr3_nt: TGCGCCAGCAGCTCCTGGACAGGGGGGGACGACGAGCAGTACTTC
cdr3_aa: CASSSWTGGDDEQYF
d_call: TRBD1
clone_size: -
j_call: TRBJ2-7
cdr3_length: 15
v_call: TRBV5-1

cdr3_nt: TGTGCCACCAGTGGCTCGACAGGACCTACGGAGCCCCAGCATTTT
cdr3_aa: CATSGSTGPTEPQHF
d_call: -
clone_size: -
j_call: TRBJ1-5
cdr3_length: 15
v_call: TRBV24-1

cdr3_nt: TGTGCCAGCACTCCCCAGGGACAGGTCTCATACGAGCAGTACTTC
cdr3_aa: CASTPQGQVSYEQYF
d_call: TRBD1
clone_size: once
j_call: TRBJ2-7
cdr3_length: 15
v_call: TRBV6-6

cdr3_nt: TGCGCCAGCAGCTTGGGACTCACCACAGATACGCAGTATTTT
cdr3_aa: CASSLGLTTDTQYF
d_call: -
clone_size: few
j_call: TRBJ2-3
cdr3_length: 14
v_call: TRBV5-1

cdr3_nt: TGTGCCAGTAGGCCTAGCGGACTAGACTACAATGAGCAGTTCTTC
cdr3_aa: CASRPSGLDYNEQFF
d_call: TRBD2
clone_size: -
j_call: TRBJ2-1
cdr3_length: 15
v_call: TRBV19

cdr3_nt: TGTGCCTGGAGTCCAATCCGGGTAAGGGCCAACGTCCTGACTTTC
cdr3_aa: CAWSPIRVRANVLTF
d_call: -
clone_size: -
j_call: TRBJ2-6
cdr3_length: 15
v_call: TRBV30

cdr3_nt: TGCGCCAGCAGGACCTCCCGAAGCGCAGATACGCAGTATTTT
cdr3_aa: CASRTSRSADTQYF
d_call: -
clone_size: -
j_call: TRBJ2-3
cdr3_length: 14
v_call: TRBV4-1

cdr3_nt: TGTGCCAGCTCACCACCGCGACAGGGCTCACCCCTCCACTTT
cdr3_aa: CASSPPRQGSPLHF
d_call: TRBD1
clone_size: -
j_call: TRBJ1-6
cdr3_length: 14
v_call: TRBV18

cdr3_nt: TGTGCCAGCAGTTCCGGAGCGTTGAACACTGAAGCTTTCTTT
cdr3_aa: CASSSGALNTEAFF
d_call: -
clone_size: -
j_call: TRBJ1-1
cdr3_length: 14
v_call: TRBV14

cdr3_nt: TGTGCCAGCAGCTTAGATCCGGGTTTGGACACTGAAGCTTTCTTT
cdr3_aa: CASSLDPGLDTEAFF
d_call: -
clone_size: -
j_call: TRBJ1-1
cdr3_length: 15
v_call: TRBV11-2

cdr3_nt: TGTGCCAGCAGCGTAGGACAGGTTGGAAACACCATATATTTT
cdr3_aa: CASSVGQVGNTIYF
d_call: -
clone_size: -
j_call: TRBJ1-3
cdr3_length: 14
v_call: TRBV9

cdr3_nt: TGTGCCAGCACCAGAGAGTCACTATACGAGCAGTACTTC
cdr3_aa: CASTRESLYEQYF
d_call: -
clone_size: once
j_call: TRBJ2-7
cdr3_length: 13
v_call: TRBV2

cdr3_nt: TGTGCCAGCAGGCTGGGACAGGTGACGAATGGCTACACCTTC
cdr3_aa: CASRLGQVTNGYTF
d_call: TRBD1
clone_size: once
j_call: TRBJ1-2
cdr3_length: 14
v_call: TRBV5-5

cdr3_nt: TGTGCCAGCAGCCAAAATTGGGGACTAGCGGGAGGGCCGCACACAGATACGCAGTATTTT
cdr3_aa: CASSQNWGLAGGPHTDTQYF
d_call: TRBD2
clone_size: -
j_call: TRBJ2-3
cdr3_length: 20
v_call: TRBV2

cdr3_nt: TGTGCCAGCAGCTTTACTTCTAACACCGGGGAGCTGTTTTTT
cdr3_aa: CASSFTSNTGELFF
d_call: -
clone_size: -
j_call: TRBJ2-2
cdr3_length: 14
v_call: TRBV7-3

cdr3_nt: TGTGCCAGCAGTCAAGGGGATTACGCCACTGAAGCTTTCTTT
cdr3_aa: CASSQGDYATEAFF
d_call: -
clone_size: -
j_call: TRBJ1-1
cdr3_length: 14
v_call: TRBV5-5

cdr3_nt: TGTGCCAGCACAAGAGGACAGGGGTATGGCTACACCTTC
cdr3_aa: CASTRGQGYGYTF
d_call: TRBD1
clone_size: -
j_call: TRBJ1-2
cdr3_length: 13
v_call: TRBV6-5

cdr3_nt: TGTGCCAGCAGCCCCAGGATGGGAGAGACCCAGTACTTC
cdr3_aa: CASSPRMGETQYF
d_call: -
clone_size: -
j_call: TRBJ2-5
cdr3_length: 13
v_call: TRBV14

cdr3_nt: TGTGCCAGCAGCTCAGGACAGGGAGCAGATACGCAGTATTTT
cdr3_aa: CASSSGQGADTQYF
d_call: TRBD1
clone_size: -
j_call: TRBJ2-3
cdr3_length: 14
v_call: TRBV13

cdr3_nt: TGTGCCAGCAGCGCCGATCCAGGGGGCTCAAATTCACCCCTCCACTTT
cdr3_aa: CASSADPGGSNSPLHF
d_call: TRBD1
clone_size: -
j_call: TRBJ1-6
cdr3_length: 16
v_call: TRBV9

cdr3_nt: TGCGCCAGCAGCCGGAGACAGGGAGGCGCTGAAGCTTTCTTT
cdr3_aa: CASSRRQGGAEAFF
d_call: TRBD1
clone_size: -
j_call: TRBJ1-1
cdr3_length: 14
v_call: TRBV5-1

cdr3_nt: TGTGCCAGCAGTGAAGCGGGGGACAGGGAAAACTTT
cdr3_aa: CASSEAGDRENF
d_call: TRBD1
clone_size: -
j_call: TRBJ1-6
cdr3_length: 12
v_call: TRBV6-1

cdr3_nt: TGCGCCAGCAGTCTAGACAGGCCGCCTAACTATGGCTACACCTTC
cdr3_aa: CASSLDRPPNYGYTF
d_call: -
clone_size: -
j_call: TRBJ1-2
cdr3_length: 15
v_call: TRBV5-1

cdr3_nt: TGTGCCAGTGCCGTTGACAGGGATACTACCGAGCAGTACTTC
cdr3_aa: CASAVDRDTTEQYF
d_call: TRBD1
clone_size: -
j_call: TRBJ2-7
cdr3_length: 14
v_call: TRBV2

cdr3_nt: TGTGCCAGCAGCAAAGACACCCGCAGCTCCTATAATTCACCCCTCCACTTT
cdr3_aa: CASSKDTRSSYNSPLHF
d_call: -
clone_size: -
j_call: TRBJ1-6
cdr3_length: 17
v_call: TRBV21-1

cdr3_nt: TGTGCCAGCAGAGACAGGGGAGAGACCCAGTACTTC
cdr3_aa: CASRDRGETQYF
d_call: TRBD1
clone_size: -
j_call: TRBJ2-5
cdr3_length: 12
v_call: TRBV6-5

cdr3_nt: TGTGCCAGCAGTTACTCCGGGACAGGGAATACCCAGCAGTTCTTC
cdr3_aa: CASSYSGTGNTQQFF
d_call: TRBD1
clone_size: -
j_call: TRBJ2-1
cdr3_length: 15
v_call: TRBV6-2/TRBV6-3

cdr3_nt: TGTGCCATTTTCTGTTTCATAGACATAATAGCCAAAAACATTCAGTACTTC
cdr3_aa: CAIFCFIDIIAKNIQYF
d_call: -
clone_size: -
j_call: TRBJ2-4
cdr3_length: 17
v_call: TRBV10-3

cdr3_nt: TGCGCCAGCAGCCTTAGACTAGCGGGGGACTACGAGCAGTACTTC
cdr3_aa: CASSLRLAGDYEQYF
d_call: TRBD2
clone_size: -
j_call: TRBJ2-7
cdr3_length: 15
v_call: TRBV4-3